This entry lists 20 T cell receptor beta chains sequenced from one sample in a study of regulatory T cells in long-lasting Graves disease. Through Arm-PCR of CDR3 regions and iRepertoire HTBI primers, TCR beta libraries were built. TCRdb itself ran the multiplex PCR reads through MiXCR, one entry per CDR3 protein. Among 300,000 to 350,000 distinct CDR3 sequences listed, 20% were seen once. Specified time point: persistent/refractory GD, antithyroid drugs over 5 years with positive TRAb. TCR sequences were obtained from RNA taken from PBMCs. The starting material was peripheral blood mononuclear cells (PBMCs), obtained when the disease was refractory, from a patient treated with antithyroid drugs. The receptors stem from a female donor with Graves disease.

This clonotype was observed at least ten times. The rearrangement uses TRBV6-2 or TRBV6-3 and TRBJ2-7, with a tentative D call TRBD1 (6 bases). Germline V lookup: CDR1 MNHEY, CDR2 SVGEGT. The germline V and J ends were trimmed by 0 bases and 0 bases, with 12 bases remaining between them. This CDR3 comprises 16 residues. The CDR3 protein is CASSYSGAGGSYEQYF. The CDR3, as DNA: TGTGCCAGCAGTTACTCGGGGGCAGGTGGCTCCTACGAGCAGTACTTC.

This clonotype was detected only a few times. The J gene is TRBJ2-7, the V gene TRBV6-9; D call uncertain. Between the trimmed V and J ends, which lost 3 bases and 1 base, there was a span of 7 bases. Per germline, CDR1 MNHGY and CDR2 SVAAGI. The CDR3 extends over 13 amino acids. The CDR3 region is CASSYLGSYEQYF. CDR3 DNA: TGTGCCAGCAGTTACTTGGGTTCCTACGAGCAGTACTTC.

This clonotype was seen more than once but under ten times. The V call is TRBV20-1, the J call TRBJ1-5; no reliable D call. CDR1 and CDR2 (germline): DFQATT, SNEGSKA (reference sequence). The V end was cut by 0 bases, the J end by 3 bases, with 6 bases between. The CDR3 sequence is 13 residues long. The CDR3 DNA is TGCAGTGCTAGAGAGGAGTACAATCAGCCCCAGCATTTT. The encoded protein is CSAREEYNQPQHF.

This clonotype was observed a few times. The J gene is TRBJ1-4, the V gene TRBV20-1, with D unclear. The length of the CDR3 is 14 residues. Germline assignment: CDR1 DFQATT and CDR2 SNEGSKA (reference sequence). V was shortened by 0 bases and J by 7 bases, with 12 bases between the two germline ends. The CDR3 protein is CSARDLGEGEKLFF. In DNA form, the CDR3 reads TGCAGTGCTAGAGATCTTGGGGAGGGTGAAAAACTGTTTTTT.

This clonotype was recorded many times. V usage is TRBV7-2 and J usage is TRBJ2-5, with 9 bases lining up with TRBD1. The CDR3 totals 15 residues. Trimming at V came to 3 bases and at J to 5 bases, leaving 7 bases not matched to a gene. Germline V gives CDR1 SGHTA, CDR2 FQGNSA. The CDR3 DNA is TGTGCCAGCAGCTTCGCCGGGACAGGGTTTGAGACCCAGTACTTC. Residues: CASSFAGTGFETQYF. The entire variable domain, with the rest obtained from reference TRBV7-2 and TRBJ2-5, is as follows: GAGVSQSPSNKVTEKGKDVELRCDPISGHTALYWYRQSLGQGLEFLIYFQGNSAPDKSGLPSDRFSAERTGGSVSTLTIQRTQQEDSAVYLCASSFAGTGFETQYFGPGTRLLVL.

This clonotype was observed a few times. The chain employs TRBV30 and TRBJ2-7; 7 nucleotides agree with TRBD2. CDR1 GTSNPN and CDR2 SVGIG come from the germline V gene (reference sequence). V dropped 0 bases and J dropped 4; count of bases not matched to a gene: 9. The CDR3 covers 15 residues. The DNA of the CDR3 is TGTGCCTGGAGTGTCGGGACTACGGGGCCATACGAGCAGTACTTC. This codes for CAWSVGTTGPYEQYF. Filled out from reference TRBV30 and TRBJ2-7, the complete variable domain reads SQTIHQWPATLVQPVGSPLSLECTVEGTSNPNLYWYRQAAGRGLQLLFYSVGIGQISSEVPQNLSASRPQDRQFILSSKKLLLSDSGFYLCAWSVGTTGPYEQYFGPGTRLTVT.

This clonotype was counted ten times or more. J is TRBJ1-1 and V is TRBV20-1, with 11 nucleotides matching TRBD1. The CDR3 has 15 amino acids. V gave up 4 bases and J gave up 5 bases; unmatched junction bases: 9. Germline-derived CDR1 and CDR2 are DFQATT and SNEGSKA (reference sequence). The chain's CDR3 is CSATRTGGARTEAFF. The CDR3 DNA reads as TGCAGTGCTACACGGACAGGGGGCGCGAGAACTGAAGCTTTCTTT.

This clonotype was counted only a few times. V usage is TRBV7-9 and J usage is TRBJ2-7; D is possibly TRBD1 (6 bases). The length of the CDR3 is 14 residues. Trimming removed 2 bases at V and 5 bases at J, with 13 bases between. Looked up from germline, CDR1 is SEHNR and CDR2 is FQNEAQ (reference sequence). The CDR3 DNA reads TGTGCCAGCAGCTTACACAGGGATCTAGACGAGCAGTACTTC. Amino acids: CASSLHRDLDEQYF.

This clonotype was detected ten times or more. The CDR3 bases are TGTGCGACCAAATTGGGGGGGAGCTCCTACGAGCAGTACTTC. Its translation: CATKLGGSSYEQYF. The chain carries TRBV6-1 and TRBJ2-7, with 7 bases aligning to TRBD2. Germline-derived CDR1 and CDR2 are MNHNS and SASEGT. The CDR3 totals 14 residues.

This clonotype was observed at least ten times. V gene TRBV5-1 combines with J gene TRBJ1-2; 9 bases are shared with TRBD1. CDR3 length: 13 amino acids. Germline lookup yields CDR1 SGHRS and CDR2 YFSETQ. J gave up 4 bases and V 4 bases, and 2 bases lay outside the gene matches. CDR3 residues: CASSVTGGYGYTF. CDR3 nucleotides: TGCGCCAGCAGCGTGACAGGGGGCTATGGCTACACCTTC. Combining the CDR3 with reference TRBV5-1 and TRBJ1-2 gives the whole variable domain KAGVTQTPRYLIKTRGQQVTLSCSPISGHRSVSWYQQTPGQGLQFLFEYFSETQRNKGNFPGRFSGRQFSNSRSEMNVSTLELGDSALYLCASSVTGGYGYTFGSGTRLTVV.

The gene calls are TRBV20-1 and TRBJ1-5; possible D gene TRBD1, 5 bases. The ends were cut back, 7 bases at V and 0 bases at J, with 10 bases in the middle. Looked up from germline, CDR1 is DFQATT and CDR2 is SNEGSKA (reference sequence). This CDR3 has 13 amino acids. The CDR3 loop reads CSVAGHSNQPQHF. The CDR3 DNA reads as TGCAGTGTGGCAGGGCATAGCAATCAGCCCCAGCATTTT.

The chain has TRBV7-2 and TRBJ2-7; 9 positions match TRBD2. Trimming took 3 bases from V and 5 from J; bases not matched to a gene: 5. The CDR3 has 14 residues. The germline gives CDR1 SGHTA, CDR2 FQGNSA. The CDR3 coding sequence is TGTGCCAGCAGCTTGGGACTAGCATGGAACGAGCAGTACTTC. Translating gives CASSLGLAWNEQYF.

This chain joins TRBV27 and TRBJ2-7, with D perhaps TRBD1 (6 bases). The germline gives CDR1 MNHEY, CDR2 SMNVEV (reference sequence). The CDR3 runs to 16 residues. Trimming stripped 6 bases from V and 3 bases from J, with 21 bases between. The CDR3 DNA reads as TGTGCCAGCAGCTTACTACCACGGCAGGGGCTCTACGAGCAGTACTTC. Amino acid sequence: CASSLLPRQGLYEQYF.

This chain links TRBV18 with TRBJ1-2; D remains unclear. This CDR3 is built from 14 residues. Trimming shortened V by 3 bases and J by 1 base, and 9 bases separated the two germline ends. From germline, CDR1 is KGHSH and CDR2 LQKENI. The CDR3 loop is CASSPTADNYGYTF. As DNA, the CDR3 is TGTGCCAGCTCACCTACAGCGGATAACTATGGCTACACCTTC.

In this sample, this clonotype turned up many times. The V call is TRBV20-1, the J call TRBJ2-5, with 9 nucleotides matching TRBD2. V gave up 1 base and J gave up 5 bases; unmatched junction bases: 14. From germline, CDR1 is DFQATT and CDR2 SNEGSKA (reference sequence). This CDR3 is 17 amino acids long. The CDR3 region has the DNA TGCAGTGCTAGAGTATTAGGGGGTAGCGGGGGTTCGGAGACCCAGTACTTC. Translation gives CSARVLGGSGGSETQYF.

This clonotype has a count of ten or more. This chain uses TRBV12-3 or TRBV12-4 with TRBJ1-1, with D unresolved. V lost 3 bases and J 3 bases, leaving 20 bases between the germline ends. This CDR3 spans 17 amino acids. In DNA, the CDR3 is TGTGCCAGCAGTTTTGCCCCCGCGGTGCGGAGGGACACTGAAGCTTTCTTT. This gives the protein CASSFAPAVRRDTEAFF.

This clonotype was detected many times. The V gene is TRBV30, the J gene TRBJ2-7; 12 bases align to TRBD2. Germline V gene data show CDR1 as GTSNPN and CDR2 as SVGIG (reference sequence). CDR3 length: 14 amino acids. V lost 2 bases, J lost 4 bases, and 3 bases stayed unmatched. The CDR3 DNA sequence: TGTGCCTGGAGTCGGACTAGCGGGATTTACGAGCAGTACTTC. Translation gives CAWSRTSGIYEQYF.

The CDR3 protein is CAWTPRASTGRYQPQHF. The CDR3 nucleotides read TGTGCCTGGACCCCGCGGGCCTCTACAGGGCGTTATCAGCCCCAGCATTTT. The gene calls are TRBV30 and TRBJ1-5; tentative D call: TRBD1 (6 bases). Trimming cost V 4 bases and J 5 bases, with 24 bases left between them. Germline assignment: CDR1 GTSNPN and CDR2 SVGIG (reference sequence). The length of the CDR3 is 17 residues.

V usage is TRBV7-9 and J usage is TRBJ2-7; tentative D call: TRBD1 (5 bases). CDR1 and CDR2 from the germline V gene are SEHNR and FQNEAQ (reference sequence). With 5 bases removed from V and 2 bases from J, the gap between germline ends came to 16 bases. The CDR3 totals 15 residues. The chain's CDR3 is CASSEPQTVTYEQYF. In nucleotides, the CDR3 is TGTGCCAGCAGCGAACCCCAGACAGTAACCTACGAGCAGTACTTC.

This clonotype was seen more than once but under ten times. This sequence joins TRBV29-1 and TRBJ1-2; no clear D gene. This CDR3 has 10 amino acids. V lost 5 bases to trimming and J lost 3 bases, with 4 bases between them. Germline CDR1 and CDR2: SQVTM and ANQGSEA. The chain's CDR3 is CSVSDYGYTF. The CDR3 DNA reads TGCAGCGTTTCGGACTATGGCTACACCTTC.